This is a list of T cell receptor beta chains from one sample in a study of T-cell memory formation after mild COVID-19. TCRdb itself ran the 5' RACE reads through MiXCR, one entry per CDR3 protein. The profile covers around 390,000 distinct CDR3 sequences, with 15% to 20% appearing a single time and roughly 21% taken by the ten largest. Sequenced input: PBMCs or a T cell subset sorted from them (not recorded which). These TCRs come from a man between 18 and 35 years old who had mild COVID-19 (a few samples of this study predate the infection). Cell type and time point are not known. Both conserved end residues are part of each CDR3. Fields, in order: V gene, J gene, D gene, clone size, CDR3 protein, CDR3 DNA. A D gene is named only where the DNA matches it firmly. Expanded clones are given a class, and other clones once, few, many or no size at all.

v_call: TRBV25-1; j_call: TRBJ1-1; d_call: TRBD1; clone_size: .; cdr3_aa: CASRLTGSGSEAFF; cdr3_nt: TGTGCCAGCAGGCTGACAGGGTCAGGATCTGAAGCTTTCTTT
v_call: TRBV7-2; j_call: TRBJ2-2; d_call: .; clone_size: few; cdr3_aa: CASNLSPYTGELFF; cdr3_nt: TGTGCCAGCAACCTGAGCCCATACACCGGGGAGCTGTTTTTT
v_call: TRBV4-1; j_call: TRBJ1-1; d_call: .; clone_size: .; cdr3_aa: CASSQTMSGGPTEAFF; cdr3_nt: TGCGCCAGCAGCCAAACGATGTCGGGGGGCCCTACTGAAGCTTTCTTT
v_call: TRBV27; j_call: TRBJ1-2; d_call: .; clone_size: many; cdr3_aa: CASTPSWGGGNYGYTF; cdr3_nt: TGTGCCAGCACCCCCTCTTGGGGGGGTGGTAACTATGGCTACACCTTC
v_call: TRBV5-1; j_call: TRBJ1-1; d_call: TRBD1; clone_size: few; cdr3_aa: CASSIGQGRTEAFF; cdr3_nt: TGCGCCAGCAGCATAGGACAGGGAAGAACTGAAGCTTTCTTT
v_call: TRBV5-1; j_call: TRBJ1-1; d_call: .; clone_size: many; cdr3_aa: CASSLDLGRVGSAEAFF; cdr3_nt: TGCGCCAGCAGCTTGGATTTGGGTCGTGTAGGGAGCGCTGAAGCTTTCTTT
v_call: TRBV29-1; j_call: TRBJ2-1; d_call: .; clone_size: .; cdr3_aa: CSAREFGSYNEQFF; cdr3_nt: TGCAGCGCTCGGGAGTTCGGCTCCTACAATGAGCAGTTCTTC
v_call: TRBV4-1; j_call: TRBJ2-2; d_call: .; clone_size: .; cdr3_aa: CASSPLFGTDTGELFF; cdr3_nt: TGCGCCAGCAGCCCTCTCTTCGGGACGGACACCGGGGAGCTGTTTTTT
v_call: TRBV5-1; j_call: TRBJ1-3; d_call: .; clone_size: .; cdr3_aa: CASSLAGGPGNTIYF; cdr3_nt: TGCGCCAGCAGCTTGGCCGGGGGGCCTGGAAACACCATATATTTT
v_call: TRBV2; j_call: TRBJ1-5; d_call: TRBD1; clone_size: .; cdr3_aa: CASRTGGVKPQHF; cdr3_nt: TGTGCCAGCAGGACAGGGGGCGTGAAGCCCCAGCATTTT
v_call: TRBV19; j_call: TRBJ1-1; d_call: TRBD1; clone_size: few; cdr3_aa: CASSIGQGAGEAFF; cdr3_nt: TGTGCCAGTAGTATTGGACAGGGGGCCGGTGAAGCTTTCTTT
v_call: TRBV27; j_call: TRBJ2-3; d_call: .; clone_size: few; cdr3_aa: CASSLSPGDLSTDTQYF; cdr3_nt: TGTGCCAGCAGTTTATCTCCGGGGGACCTCAGCACAGATACGCAGTATTTT
v_call: TRBV28; j_call: TRBJ1-5; d_call: .; clone_size: few; cdr3_aa: CASSLLVEQPQHF; cdr3_nt: TGTGCCAGCAGTTTACTGGTAGAGCAGCCCCAGCATTTT
v_call: TRBV10-3; j_call: TRBJ2-3; d_call: TRBD2; clone_size: .; cdr3_aa: CAIRLAGVDTQYF; cdr3_nt: TGTGCCATCAGATTAGCGGGGGTAGATACGCAGTATTTT
v_call: TRBV20-1; j_call: TRBJ2-2; d_call: .; clone_size: few; cdr3_aa: CSARESGTGELFF; cdr3_nt: TGCAGTGCTAGGGAAAGCGGCACCGGGGAGCTGTTTTTT
v_call: TRBV5-1; j_call: TRBJ1-1; d_call: .; clone_size: .; cdr3_aa: CASSPGLGAVTEAFF; cdr3_nt: TGCGCCAGCAGCCCTGGTCTTGGGGCGGTCACTGAAGCTTTCTTT
v_call: TRBV5-1; j_call: TRBJ2-2; d_call: .; clone_size: many; cdr3_aa: CASSFGRELFF; cdr3_nt: TGCGCCAGCAGCTTCGGAAGGGAGCTGTTTTTT
v_call: TRBV7-6; j_call: TRBJ1-1; d_call: .; clone_size: few; cdr3_aa: CASSLVSDGTEAFF; cdr3_nt: TGTGCCAGCAGCTTAGTCTCAGATGGGACTGAAGCTTTCTTT
v_call: TRBV29-1; j_call: TRBJ2-1; d_call: .; clone_size: .; cdr3_aa: CSVFRYGGHIREEQFF; cdr3_nt: TGCAGCGTTTTCCGGTACGGGGGACATATACGGGAGGAGCAGTTCTTC
v_call: TRBV30; j_call: TRBJ2-7; d_call: TRBD1; clone_size: .; cdr3_aa: CAWSVKGQEYEQYF; cdr3_nt: TGTGCCTGGAGCGTGAAGGGACAGGAATACGAGCAGTACTTC
v_call: TRBV7-9; j_call: TRBJ1-6; d_call: .; clone_size: few; cdr3_aa: CASTTPFSYSPLHF; cdr3_nt: TGTGCCAGCACAACACCTTTTTCATATTCACCCCTCCACTTT
v_call: TRBV9; j_call: TRBJ2-1; d_call: TRBD2; clone_size: .; cdr3_aa: CASSKGQLAGGRNNEQFF; cdr3_nt: TGTGCCAGCAGCAAGGGACAGCTAGCGGGGGGTAGAAACAATGAGCAGTTCTTC
v_call: TRBV27; j_call: TRBJ1-2; d_call: .; clone_size: .; cdr3_aa: CASRGAGSSHYGYTF; cdr3_nt: TGTGCCAGCAGAGGGGCAGGTTCCTCGCACTATGGCTACACCTTC
v_call: TRBV7-7; j_call: TRBJ2-3; d_call: .; clone_size: few; cdr3_aa: CASSLMSSVSTDTQYF; cdr3_nt: TGTGCTAGCAGCTTAATGTCTAGCGTTAGCACAGATACGCAGTATTTT
v_call: TRBV7-8; j_call: TRBJ1-5; d_call: .; clone_size: .; cdr3_aa: CASSPKRASNQPQHF; cdr3_nt: TGTGCCAGCAGCCCGAAGCGGGCTAGCAATCAGCCCCAGCATTTT
v_call: TRBV6-6; j_call: TRBJ2-1; d_call: TRBD1; clone_size: many; cdr3_aa: CASIEQGAQFF; cdr3_nt: TGTGCCAGCATAGAACAGGGGGCCCAGTTCTTC
v_call: TRBV20-1; j_call: TRBJ2-1; d_call: .; clone_size: .; cdr3_aa: CSASEAERLSYNEQFF; cdr3_nt: TGCAGTGCTAGTGAGGCGGAGAGGCTGTCTTACAATGAGCAGTTCTTC
v_call: TRBV12-3/TRBV12-4; j_call: TRBJ1-4; d_call: TRBD1; clone_size: .; cdr3_aa: CASSTSQGYEKLFF; cdr3_nt: TGTGCCAGCAGCACGTCACAGGGGTACGAAAAACTGTTTTTT
v_call: TRBV15; j_call: TRBJ1-3; d_call: .; clone_size: few; cdr3_aa: CATSSSSTGRRGNTIYF; cdr3_nt: TGTGCCACCAGCAGCTCCTCAACCGGACGGCGTGGAAACACCATATATTTT
v_call: TRBV20-1; j_call: TRBJ2-7; d_call: .; clone_size: .; cdr3_aa: CSARSTSIYEQYF; cdr3_nt: TGCAGTGCTAGAAGTACTAGCATCTACGAGCAGTACTTC
v_call: TRBV4-3; j_call: TRBJ1-1; d_call: .; clone_size: .; cdr3_aa: CASVREWGLNTEAFF; cdr3_nt: TGCGCCAGCGTAAGAGAGTGGGGTTTGAACACTGAAGCTTTCTTT
v_call: TRBV10-2; j_call: TRBJ1-6; d_call: TRBD1; clone_size: few; cdr3_aa: CANRRDRDSPLHF; cdr3_nt: TGCGCCAACCGCCGGGACAGGGATTCACCCCTCCACTTT
v_call: TRBV7-2; j_call: TRBJ1-4; d_call: TRBD1; clone_size: .; cdr3_aa: CASSPGGQGEKLFF; cdr3_nt: TGTGCCAGCAGCCCCGGGGGACAGGGTGAAAAACTGTTTTTT
v_call: TRBV28; j_call: TRBJ1-1; d_call: .; clone_size: .; cdr3_aa: CASSFGVAGGSTEAFF; cdr3_nt: TGTGCCAGCAGTTTTGGTGTCGCCGGGGGTTCCACTGAAGCTTTCTTT
v_call: TRBV7-3; j_call: TRBJ2-1; d_call: .; clone_size: .; cdr3_aa: CASSLAGGDAYNEQFF; cdr3_nt: TGTGCCAGCAGCTTAGCAGGGGGGGACGCCTACAATGAGCAGTTCTTC
v_call: TRBV11-2; j_call: TRBJ2-5; d_call: .; clone_size: many; cdr3_aa: CASSPLRPVIETQYF; cdr3_nt: TGTGCCAGCAGCCCACTCCGGCCTGTAATAGAGACCCAGTACTTC
v_call: TRBV7-2; j_call: TRBJ2-5; d_call: .; clone_size: .; cdr3_aa: CASSPRRSGTQYF; cdr3_nt: TGTGCCAGCAGCCCCCGAAGGAGTGGAACCCAGTACTTC
v_call: TRBV4-3; j_call: TRBJ2-1; d_call: .; clone_size: .; cdr3_aa: CASGSDGGSYNEQFF; cdr3_nt: TGCGCCAGCGGCTCCGATGGGGGCTCCTACAATGAGCAGTTCTTC
v_call: TRBV12-3/TRBV12-4; j_call: TRBJ2-3; d_call: .; clone_size: .; cdr3_aa: CASTFRRTGRTDTQYF; cdr3_nt: TGTGCCAGCACCTTTCGCAGGACTGGACGCACAGATACGCAGTATTTT
v_call: TRBV12-3/TRBV12-4; j_call: TRBJ2-4; d_call: TRBD2; clone_size: .; cdr3_aa: CASRSLAGGINIQYF; cdr3_nt: TGTGCCAGCAGGTCACTAGCGGGGGGGATAAACATTCAGTACTTC
v_call: TRBV4-1; j_call: TRBJ1-5; d_call: .; clone_size: .; cdr3_aa: CASSTGYNQPQHF; cdr3_nt: TGCGCCAGCAGCACAGGGTACAATCAGCCCCAGCATTTT
v_call: TRBV6-5; j_call: TRBJ1-2; d_call: .; clone_size: few; cdr3_aa: CASRFDSDYGYTF; cdr3_nt: TGTGCCAGCAGATTCGACAGCGACTATGGCTACACCTTC
v_call: TRBV5-1; j_call: TRBJ1-2; d_call: .; clone_size: few; cdr3_aa: CASSFWGHYGYTF; cdr3_nt: TGCGCCAGCAGCTTCTGGGGGCATTATGGCTACACCTTC
v_call: TRBV9; j_call: TRBJ2-2; d_call: .; clone_size: few; cdr3_aa: CASSARTGWSGELFF; cdr3_nt: TGTGCCAGCAGCGCCCGGACCGGGTGGTCCGGGGAGCTGTTTTTT
v_call: TRBV4-3; j_call: TRBJ2-2; d_call: TRBD1; clone_size: .; cdr3_aa: CASSHRQGPGELFF; cdr3_nt: TGCGCCAGCAGCCACAGACAGGGGCCCGGGGAGCTGTTTTTT
v_call: TRBV5-1; j_call: TRBJ1-5; d_call: .; clone_size: .; cdr3_aa: CASRSLRRQRNQPQHF; cdr3_nt: TGCGCCAGCAGGTCCCTCCGGCGGCAGCGTAATCAGCCCCAGCATTTT
v_call: TRBV5-1; j_call: TRBJ2-5; d_call: .; clone_size: .; cdr3_aa: CASSVYRVSGETQYF; cdr3_nt: TGCGCCAGCAGCGTGTACAGGGTTTCGGGAGAGACCCAGTACTTC
v_call: TRBV7-9; j_call: TRBJ2-4; d_call: .; clone_size: many; cdr3_aa: CASSNQGNIQYF; cdr3_nt: TGTGCCAGCAGCAATCAGGGGAACATTCAGTACTTC
v_call: TRBV10-3; j_call: TRBJ2-5; d_call: .; clone_size: many; cdr3_aa: CAISKQGEGETQYF; cdr3_nt: TGTGCCATCAGTAAACAGGGAGAGGGAGAGACCCAGTACTTC
v_call: TRBV6-2/TRBV6-3; j_call: TRBJ2-5; d_call: .; clone_size: .; cdr3_aa: CASSTPGTSQETQYF; cdr3_nt: TGTGCCAGCAGTACACCCGGGACGAGCCAAGAGACCCAGTACTTC
v_call: TRBV11-2; j_call: TRBJ2-7; d_call: .; clone_size: .; cdr3_aa: CASSSEDQLQRYF; cdr3_nt: TGTGCCAGCAGCTCCGAGGACCAACTCCAGCGGTACTTC
v_call: TRBV4-1; j_call: TRBJ2-5; d_call: .; clone_size: .; cdr3_aa: CASSQPGSYF; cdr3_nt: TGCGCCAGCAGCCAGCCAGGTTCCTACTTC
v_call: TRBV7-2; j_call: TRBJ2-3; d_call: .; clone_size: many; cdr3_aa: CASRFQADTQYF; cdr3_nt: TGTGCCAGCAGATTTCAAGCAGATACGCAGTATTTT
v_call: TRBV9; j_call: TRBJ2-7; d_call: TRBD1; clone_size: few; cdr3_aa: CASSVVGTGVHEQYF; cdr3_nt: TGTGCCAGCAGCGTAGTCGGGACAGGGGTCCACGAGCAGTACTTC
v_call: TRBV12-3/TRBV12-4; j_call: TRBJ1-5; d_call: TRBD1; clone_size: few; cdr3_aa: CASSWGQPWPQHF; cdr3_nt: TGTGCCAGCAGTTGGGGACAGCCTTGGCCCCAGCATTTT
v_call: TRBV20-1; j_call: TRBJ2-3; d_call: .; clone_size: .; cdr3_aa: CSPGGFLGDTQYF; cdr3_nt: TGCAGCCCAGGCGGGTTTTTGGGAGATACGCAGTATTTT
v_call: TRBV12-3/TRBV12-4; j_call: TRBJ2-3; d_call: TRBD2; clone_size: .; cdr3_aa: CASSRRRLAGGTDTQYF; cdr3_nt: TGTGCCAGCAGTCGCCGACGACTAGCGGGGGGCACAGATACGCAGTATTTT
v_call: TRBV5-5; j_call: TRBJ1-5; d_call: .; clone_size: .; cdr3_aa: CASSPEVHGQPQHF; cdr3_nt: TGTGCCAGCAGCCCGGAAGTTCACGGTCAGCCCCAGCATTTT
v_call: TRBV5-1; j_call: TRBJ1-1; d_call: .; clone_size: few; cdr3_aa: CASSLLGGLNTEAFF; cdr3_nt: TGCGCCAGCAGCTTGTTGGGCGGGCTGAACACTGAAGCTTTCTTT